Listed below are T cell receptor beta chains from one sample, sequenced in a study of blood T cell repertoires in COVID-19. This table comes from immunoSEQ multiplex PCR, and its TCRdb copy is limited to in-frame clones, with some not included. The sample shows over 150,000 clones, 86% of them seen only once. Sequencing was done on a sample of peripheral blood. These receptors all come from a man in his forties or fifties with active or convalescent COVID-19. The CDR3 runs from the conserved cysteine through the conserved F or W. Each record gives: J gene, V gene, CDR3 length, clone size, D gene, CDR3 protein, CDR3 DNA. The D gene is left open where the match is weak. Expanded clones get a size class; other rows say once, few or many, or leave the size out.

j_gene: TRBJ1-2
v_gene: TRBV5-1
len: 12
abundance: -
d_gene: -
CDR3aa: CASSLAGRGYTF
CDR3nt: TGCGCCAGCAGCTTGGCAGGGCGAGGCTACACCTTC

j_gene: TRBJ2-1
v_gene: TRBV4-1
len: 14
abundance: -
d_gene: -
CDR3aa: CASSQSGQYNEQFF
CDR3nt: TGCGCCAGCAGCCAATCCGGACAGTACAATGAGCAGTTCTTC

j_gene: TRBJ1-2
v_gene: TRBV19
len: 13
abundance: once
d_gene: TRBD1
CDR3aa: CASSINRGLGYTF
CDR3nt: TGTGCCAGTAGTATAAACAGGGGTCTTGGCTACACCTTC

j_gene: TRBJ2-3
v_gene: TRBV29-1
len: 14
abundance: -
d_gene: -
CDR3aa: CSHLTRVPTDTQYF
CDR3nt: TGCAGCCACCTTACGCGGGTACCCACAGATACGCAGTATTTT

j_gene: TRBJ1-3
v_gene: TRBV5-1
len: 16
abundance: -
d_gene: -
CDR3aa: CASSLVAQGYGNTIYF
CDR3nt: TGCGCCAGCAGCTTGGTGGCACAGGGCTATGGAAACACCATATATTTT

j_gene: TRBJ1-6
v_gene: TRBV2
len: 17
abundance: few
d_gene: TRBD1
CDR3aa: CASKNRGLSSYNSPLHF
CDR3nt: TGTGCCAGCAAAAACAGGGGGCTGTCGTCCTATAATTCACCCCTCCACTTT

j_gene: TRBJ1-6
v_gene: TRBV7-2
len: 15
abundance: -
d_gene: -
CDR3aa: CASSPQSSYNSPLHF
CDR3nt: TGTGCCAGCAGCCCACAGAGCTCCTATAATTCACCCCTCCACTTT

j_gene: TRBJ2-7
v_gene: TRBV19
len: 13
abundance: -
d_gene: -
CDR3aa: CASSKQQGDEQYF
CDR3nt: TGTGCCAGTAGTAAACAACAGGGCGACGAGCAGTACTTC

j_gene: TRBJ1-2
v_gene: TRBV7-2
len: 16
abundance: -
d_gene: TRBD1
CDR3aa: CASSPRTGLYNYGYTF
CDR3nt: TGTGCCAGCAGCCCGCGGACAGGGCTTTATAACTATGGCTACACCTTC

j_gene: TRBJ2-3
v_gene: TRBV5-1
len: 16
abundance: -
d_gene: -
CDR3aa: CASSPGLPLGTDTQYF
CDR3nt: TGCGCCAGCAGCCCGGGACTTCCTCTCGGCACAGATACGCAGTATTTT

j_gene: TRBJ1-6
v_gene: TRBV27
len: 17
abundance: -
d_gene: -
CDR3aa: CASTSMGGSSYNSPLHF
CDR3nt: TGTGCCAGCACCTCCATGGGGGGTAGCTCCTATAATTCACCCCTCCACTTT

j_gene: TRBJ2-2
v_gene: TRBV9
len: 16
abundance: -
d_gene: -
CDR3aa: CASSVAGTTNTGELFF
CDR3nt: TGTGCCAGCAGCGTAGCGGGGACAACAAACACCGGGGAGCTGTTTTTT

j_gene: TRBJ2-3
v_gene: TRBV14
len: 11
abundance: -
d_gene: -
CDR3aa: CASSQTSAQYF
CDR3nt: TGTGCCAGCAGCCAGACTAGTGCGCAGTATTTT

j_gene: TRBJ2-6
v_gene: TRBV3-1/TRBV3-2
len: 16
abundance: -
d_gene: -
CDR3aa: CASLNWGTSGANVLTF
CDR3nt: TGTGCCAGCCTTAACTGGGGGACTTCTGGGGCCAACGTCCTGACTTTC

j_gene: TRBJ2-3
v_gene: TRBV9
len: 15
abundance: -
d_gene: TRBD2
CDR3aa: CASTGGIRRTDTQYF
CDR3nt: TGTGCCAGCACCGGGGGGATTAGGCGCACAGATACGCAGTATTTT

j_gene: TRBJ1-1
v_gene: TRBV29-1
len: 13
abundance: few
d_gene: -
CDR3aa: CSVRQQMNTEAFF
CDR3nt: TGCAGCGTGAGACAGCAAATGAACACTGAAGCTTTCTTT

j_gene: TRBJ1-4
v_gene: TRBV15
len: 15
abundance: -
d_gene: -
CDR3aa: CATSRSTVSNEKLFF
CDR3nt: TGTGCCACCAGCAGATCTACAGTGTCTAATGAAAAACTGTTTTTT

j_gene: TRBJ2-7
v_gene: TRBV6-5
len: 15
abundance: few
d_gene: TRBD2
CDR3aa: CASSPQGGRRGEQYF
CDR3nt: TGTGCCAGCAGCCCCCAGGGAGGGAGGAGGGGCGAGCAGTACTTC

j_gene: TRBJ2-3
v_gene: TRBV4-3
len: 16
abundance: -
d_gene: TRBD2
CDR3aa: CASSQDASGGADTQYF
CDR3nt: TGCGCCAGCAGCCAAGATGCTAGCGGGGGCGCAGATACGCAGTATTTT

j_gene: TRBJ2-3
v_gene: TRBV28
len: 15
abundance: few
d_gene: TRBD1
CDR3aa: CASSGQGHSTDTQYF
CDR3nt: TGTGCCAGCAGTGGACAGGGCCACAGCACAGATACGCAGTATTTT

j_gene: TRBJ2-2
v_gene: TRBV29-1
len: 15
abundance: -
d_gene: -
CDR3aa: CSVEDPFTNTGELFF
CDR3nt: TGCAGCGTTGAAGATCCATTCACGAACACCGGGGAGCTGTTTTTT

j_gene: TRBJ2-7
v_gene: TRBV5-1
len: 14
abundance: -
d_gene: -
CDR3aa: CASSLGPAPYEQYF
CDR3nt: TGCGCCAGCAGCTTGGGGCCCGCACCTTACGAGCAGTACTTC

j_gene: TRBJ2-3
v_gene: TRBV9
len: 16
abundance: -
d_gene: TRBD2
CDR3aa: CASSGTSGRSTDTQYF
CDR3nt: TGTGCCAGCAGCGGGACTAGCGGAAGAAGCACAGATACGCAGTATTTT